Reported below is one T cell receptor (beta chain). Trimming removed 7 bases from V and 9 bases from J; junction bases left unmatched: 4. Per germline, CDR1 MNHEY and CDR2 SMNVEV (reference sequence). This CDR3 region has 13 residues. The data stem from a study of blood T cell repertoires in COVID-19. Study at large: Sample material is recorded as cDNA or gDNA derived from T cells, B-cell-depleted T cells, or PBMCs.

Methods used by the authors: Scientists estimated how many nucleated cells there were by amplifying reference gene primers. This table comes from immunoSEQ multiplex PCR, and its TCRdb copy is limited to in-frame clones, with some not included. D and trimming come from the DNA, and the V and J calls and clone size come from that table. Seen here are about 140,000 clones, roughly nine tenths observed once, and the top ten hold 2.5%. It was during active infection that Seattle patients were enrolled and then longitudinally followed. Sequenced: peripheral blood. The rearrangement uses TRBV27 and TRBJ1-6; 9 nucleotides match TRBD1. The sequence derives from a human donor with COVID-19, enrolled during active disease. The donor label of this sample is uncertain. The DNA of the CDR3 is TGTGCCAGCAAGGGACAGGGAGCTTCACCCCTCCACTTT. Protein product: CASKGQGASPLHF.